The 7 T cell receptor beta chains below all came from one sample that was sequenced in a study of blood T cell repertoires in COVID-19. Clones were sequenced by immunoSEQ multiplex PCR, and TCRdb holds only the in-frame ones, with some missing. The sample holds fewer than 50,000 clones, 70% to 90% seen once. The material sequenced was peripheral blood. The receptors were gathered from a man between 65 and 85 years old with active COVID-19.

This rearrangement joins TRBV6-2 or TRBV6-3 to TRBJ1-2; a possible D gene is TRBD1 (5 bases). CDR1 and CDR2 from the germline V gene are MNHEY and SVGEGT. V was shortened by 4 bases and J by 2 bases, with 8 bases between the two germline ends. The CDR3 length is 13 residues. The CDR3 here is CASSSNRNYGYTF. The CDR3 region has the DNA TGTGCCAGCAGTTCAAACAGGAACTATGGCTACACCTTC.

The chain carries TRBV7-9 and TRBJ2-7; 7 positions match TRBD2. The length of the CDR3 is 14 residues. The germline V gene has CDR1 SEHNR and CDR2 FQNEAQ (reference sequence). V lost 5 bases to trimming and J lost 4 bases; unmatched junction nucleotides: 8. Here the CDR3 reads CASSTSGLQYEQYF. CDR3 coding DNA: TGTGCCAGCAGCACGTCGGGACTACAATACGAGCAGTACTTC. Using reference TRBV7-9 and TRBJ2-7 for the parts outside the CDR3, the full variable domain is DTGVSQNPRHKITKRGQNVTFRCDPISEHNRLYWYRQTLGQGPEFLTYFQNEAQLEKSRLLSDRFSAERPKGSFSTLEIQRTEQGDSAMYLCASSTSGLQYEQYFGPGTRLTVT.

The DNA of the CDR3 is TGTGCCCCTGTGGCCCGAAGCGGGAGTCAGAGCGGGGAGCTGTTTTTT. Protein: CAPVARSGSQSGELFF. The genes are TRBV7-3 and TRBJ2-2; 8 nucleotides agree with TRBD2. The germline V gene encodes CDR1 SGHTA and CDR2 FQGTGA. The ends lost 11 bases at V and 7 bases at J; junction bases unmatched: 18. CDR3 length: 16 amino acids.

This clone was observed once. DNA for the CDR3: TGTGCCAGCTCACCACTACCCATGACTAGCGGGAGGCCAGATACGCAGTATTTT. Translating gives CASSPLPMTSGRPDTQYF. The chain has TRBV18 and TRBJ2-3; TRBD2 matches at 13 bases. The length of the CDR3 is 18 residues. The V and J ends lost 1 base and 4 bases, in that order; junction bases with no gene match: 8. The V gene's germline CDR1 is KGHSH and CDR2 LQKENI.

The rearrangement joins TRBV5-1 to TRBJ2-7; the D gene is possibly TRBD1 (5 bases). CDR1 is SGHRS and CDR2 is YFSETQ in the germline V gene. The length of the CDR3 is 13 residues. Deletions cut 4 bases from V and 3 bases from J, with 11 bases between. DNA of the CDR3: TGCGCCAGCAGCCAGATAACAGGCTACGAGCAGTACTTC. Protein: CASSQITGYEQYF. Complete variable domain (other parts from reference TRBV5-1 and TRBJ2-7): KAGVTQTPRYLIKTRGQQVTLSCSPISGHRSVSWYQQTPGQGLQFLFEYFSETQRNKGNFPGRFSGRQFSNSRSEMNVSTLELGDSALYLCASSQITGYEQYFGPGTRLTVT.

The V and J genes are TRBV18 and TRBJ2-6; D gene uncertain. Trimming took 6 bases from V and 1 from J, leaving 10 bases between them. The CDR3 loop spans 15 amino acids. Germline loops: CDR1 KGHSH, CDR2 LQKENI. This CDR3 is CASSYGPSGANVLTF. The CDR3 nucleotides read TGTGCCAGCTCTTACGGTCCATCTGGGGCCAACGTCCTGACTTTC.

There are a few counts of this clone. The chain is built from TRBV19 and TRBJ1-5; D is uncertain. The V gene lost 2 bases and the J gene lost 3 bases, with 14 bases spanning the gap. Germline V lookup: CDR1 LNHDA, CDR2 SQIVND (reference sequence). The CDR3 consists of 16 residues. The CDR3 DNA follows: TGTGCCAGTAGTATAAGTAGTCAGGTATTCAATCAGCCCCAGCATTTT. Translation gives CASSISSQVFNQPQHF.